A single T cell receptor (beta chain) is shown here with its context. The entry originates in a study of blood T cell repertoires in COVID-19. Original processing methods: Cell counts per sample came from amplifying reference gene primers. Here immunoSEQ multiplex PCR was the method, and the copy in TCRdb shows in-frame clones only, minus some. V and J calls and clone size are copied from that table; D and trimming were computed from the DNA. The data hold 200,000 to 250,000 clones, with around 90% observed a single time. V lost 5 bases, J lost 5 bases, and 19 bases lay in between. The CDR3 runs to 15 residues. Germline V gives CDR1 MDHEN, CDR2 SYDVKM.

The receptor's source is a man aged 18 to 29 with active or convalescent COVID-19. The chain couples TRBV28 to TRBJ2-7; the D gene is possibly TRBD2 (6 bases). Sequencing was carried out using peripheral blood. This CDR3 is CASSPSWRGNHEQYF. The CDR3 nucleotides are TGTGCCAGCAGTCCAAGTTGGCGGGGAAACCACGAGCAGTACTTC.